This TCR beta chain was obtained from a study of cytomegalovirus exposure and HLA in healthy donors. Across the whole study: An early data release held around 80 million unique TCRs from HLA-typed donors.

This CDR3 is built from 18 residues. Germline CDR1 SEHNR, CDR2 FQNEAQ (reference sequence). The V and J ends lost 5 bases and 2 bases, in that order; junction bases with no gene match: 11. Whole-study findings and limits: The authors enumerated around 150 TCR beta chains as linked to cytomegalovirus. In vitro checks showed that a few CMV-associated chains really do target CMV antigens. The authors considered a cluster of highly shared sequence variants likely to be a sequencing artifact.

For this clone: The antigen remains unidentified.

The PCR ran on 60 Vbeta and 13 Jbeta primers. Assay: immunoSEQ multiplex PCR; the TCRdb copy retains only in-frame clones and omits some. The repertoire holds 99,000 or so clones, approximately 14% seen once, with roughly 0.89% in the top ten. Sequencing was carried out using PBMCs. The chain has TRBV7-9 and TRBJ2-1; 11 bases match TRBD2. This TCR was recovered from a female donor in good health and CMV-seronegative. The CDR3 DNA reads TGTGCCAGCAGCCCTAAGCCGGGACTAGCGGCCGCCTACAATGAGCAGTTCTTC. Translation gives CASSPKPGLAAAYNEQFF.